This T cell receptor beta chain was documented in a study of T cell responses to AZD1222 COVID-19 vaccine (dated by TCRdb to the early 2020s). For context, the study as a whole: Because spike-specific TCR depth and breadth did not differ between the two schedules, AZD1222 recipients who got a second dose at roughly 4 weeks were pooled with those who got a second dose at roughly 12 weeks. TCR sequencing was performed for 230 to 250 trial participants, of whom 200 to 210 were given two doses of AZD1222 and 26 were given two doses of MenACWY control vaccine. Trial participants were enrolled into age subgroups of 18-55, 56-69 and 70-plus years, which contained about 150, 27 and 61 TCR-sequenced participants, respectively. General conclusions and limits of the study: After two AZD1222 doses, spike-specific TCR breadth and depth were significantly higher than at day 0 and than in MenACWY recipients. The vaccine-associated CD4 TCRs covered the entire spike protein, and the dominant responses fell in regions 160-218 and 743-854. Conclusions about previously exposed vaccinees are limited because only six or seven AZD1222 recipients were SARS-CoV-2 seropositive at baseline. Epitopes outside the regions mutated in the B.1.351 and B.1.1.7 variants were reportedly recognized by nearly half of the unique spike-specific TCRs. In the small 56-69-year group, the increase in depth fell short of significance, most likely because of low power. Participants were mostly white British and included more females than males, and it was suggested by the authors that clonal diversity may have been underestimated. Because no day 14 peak-response samples were available, repertoires were characterized only after the peak T cell response.

Comments on this clone: What this receptor recognizes is not known. No much larger clonotype is one base removed from it; base qualities were not supplied.

The CDR3 has 14 amino acids, counting the end cysteine and phenylalanine. The entry retains the CDR3 DNA only, 42 bases that are in frame from base 1. In the germline V gene (reference sequence), CDR1 corresponds to MNHEY and CDR2 to SMNVEV. Clipping removes 6 bases from V and 4 bases from J, with 6 as the unmatched junction base count. In the paper's terms, the time point label means: baseline before first vaccination. Vaccinee samples came from UK trials COV001 and COV002, including a single-blind randomized controlled phase 2/3 trial of AZD1222 (ChAdOx1 nCoV-19) in healthy adults. Trial participant PBMC samples were collected at day 0 and day 28 after the second dose for TCRbeta chain sequencing. The CDR3 regions of human TCRbeta chains were analyzed by immunosequencing. From the authors' description of their analysis: TCRs in the repertoires were compared against a reference library of SARS-CoV-2-specific TCRs that had been generated with the MIRA antigen-specificity platform. Breadth was defined as the fraction of unique TCRs that were SARS-CoV-2-associated, and depth was defined as the fraction of total T cells that were SARS-CoV-2-associated. Using the MIRA data, each spike-specific TCR was mapped to the spike region that the TCR reacts to and placed in a CD4 or CD8 class. Log10-transformed breadth and depth values were compared by one-way ANOVA with Sidak's multiple comparisons tests. This immuneACCESS table, as held by TCRdb, lists in-frame sequences with V and J called but not all clones. Of the missing ones, under half trace to an unresolved V gene in checked studies; the others have no known cause. The V and J calls and clone size are taken from that table; D and trimming were inferred from the DNA. Within this sample are some 130,000 clones, with 90% of them counted one time only. The ten most abundant clones make up 6.9% of the sample.

Sequences were derived from peripheral blood, sampled on day 0 of AZD1222 vaccination. The chain is made from TRBV27 and TRBJ2-3, with 8 bases in between that match TRBD1. This sequence was found in an adult in good health. The nucleotides are TGTGCCAGCAGGGCGACAGGGGTGGCAGATACGCAGTATTTT. Translated, it gives CASRATGVADTQYF.